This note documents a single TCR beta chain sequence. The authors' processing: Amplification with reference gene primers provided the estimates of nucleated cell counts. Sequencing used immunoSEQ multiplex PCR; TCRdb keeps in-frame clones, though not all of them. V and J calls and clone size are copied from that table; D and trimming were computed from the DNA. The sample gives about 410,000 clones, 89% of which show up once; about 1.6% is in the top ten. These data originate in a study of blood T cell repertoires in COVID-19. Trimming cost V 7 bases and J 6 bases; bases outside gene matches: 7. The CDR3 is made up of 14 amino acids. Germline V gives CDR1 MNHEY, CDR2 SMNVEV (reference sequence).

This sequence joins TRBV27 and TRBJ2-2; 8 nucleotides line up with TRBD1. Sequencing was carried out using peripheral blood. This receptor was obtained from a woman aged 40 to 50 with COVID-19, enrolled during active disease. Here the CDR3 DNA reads TGTGCCAGCACCGGACAGGGTGGTCCCGGGGAGCTGTTTTTT. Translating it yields CASTGQGGPGELFF.